This is a list of T cell receptor beta chains from one sample in a study of beta chain features in type 1 diabetes. Sequenced by immunoSEQ multiplex PCR; TCRdb stores in-frame clones only, minus some. The repertoire holds about 350,000 clones, with about 18% as singletons. Material: naive CD4+ T cells from blood. These receptor sequences come from a woman aged 18-35 years in good health. The CDR3 runs from the conserved cysteine through the conserved F or W. D genes are given only for firm matches. Rows may omit the clone size; those that give it use once, few, many or a size class.

V	D	J	size	CDR3	DNA
TRBV7-9	.	TRBJ2-1	.	CASSPRGSGPYNEQFF	TGTGCCAGCAGCCCGCGAGGTAGCGGACCTTACAATGAGCAGTTCTTC
TRBV15	TRBD1	TRBJ1-4	.	CATSRRTGSEKLFF	TGTGCCACCAGCAGGAGGACAGGCAGTGAAAAACTGTTTTTT
TRBV7-2	.	TRBJ2-4	few	CASSSRLVLGNIQYF	TGTGCCAGCAGCTCCAGACTAGTCCTGGGAAACATTCAGTACTTC
TRBV30	.	TRBJ1-2	.	CAWSDLDRGIYVGYTF	TGTGCCTGGAGTGATCTGGACCGGGGGATCTATGTTGGCTACACCTTC
TRBV30	TRBD1	TRBJ2-5	.	CAWSPGGSRETQYF	TGTGCCTGGAGTCCAGGGGGCAGTCGGGAGACCCAGTACTTC
TRBV28	TRBD1	TRBJ2-5	few	CASSPSRTGEETQYF	TGTGCCAGCAGTCCTTCCCGGACAGGGGAAGAGACCCAGTACTTC
TRBV5-6	.	TRBJ2-1	.	CASSLSVEQFF	TGTGCCAGCAGCTTATCCGTTGAGCAGTTCTTC
TRBV6-5	TRBD2	TRBJ2-7	.	CASSYTGASGSYEQYF	TGTGCCAGCAGTTATACCGGGGCTAGCGGTTCCTACGAGCAGTACTTC
TRBV6-6	.	TRBJ2-2	.	CASSPPRGSNTGELFF	TGTGCCAGCAGCCCCCCCAGGGGCAGTAACACCGGGGAGCTGTTTTTT
TRBV7-9	.	TRBJ2-5	.	CASRDKPRGTAGETQYF	TGTGCCAGCAGAGACAAACCGCGGGGTACTGCGGGAGAGACCCAGTACTTC
TRBV30	.	TRBJ2-7	few	CAWSVQGGFEQYF	TGTGCCTGGAGTGTACAGGGGGGGTTCGAGCAGTACTTC
TRBV2	.	TRBJ1-1	few	CASSEQGGMNTEAFF	TGTGCCAGCAGTGAACAGGGCGGGATGAACACTGAAGCTTTCTTT
TRBV7-2	TRBD1	TRBJ1-2	.	CASSSTGGAYGYTF	TGTGCCAGCAGCTCAACAGGGGGGGCCTATGGCTACACCTTC
TRBV9	TRBD2	TRBJ2-1	.	CASSVTGLAGGNEQFF	TGTGCCAGCAGCGTCACGGGACTAGCGGGAGGTAATGAGCAGTTCTTC
TRBV9	.	TRBJ1-4	.	CASSASWATNEKLFF	TGTGCCAGCAGCGCCTCGTGGGCGACTAATGAAAAACTGTTTTTT
TRBV6-5	TRBD1	TRBJ1-5	.	CASRGGGNQPQHF	TGTGCCAGCAGAGGGGGCGGAAATCAGCCCCAGCATTTT
TRBV29-1	TRBD2	TRBJ2-7	few	CSVVTGLAGGAYEQYF	TGCAGCGTTGTCACCGGACTAGCGGGAGGTGCCTACGAGCAGTACTTC
TRBV12-5	TRBD2	TRBJ2-7	.	CASGPAGSYEQYF	TGTGCTAGTGGGCCAGCGGGGTCCTACGAGCAGTACTTC
TRBV6-5	.	TRBJ1-5	.	CASRVTANQPQHF	TGTGCCAGCAGGGTAACAGCAAATCAGCCCCAGCATTTT
TRBV18	.	TRBJ2-1	.	CASSPSGTSHEQFF	TGTGCCAGCTCACCGTCCGGGACATCTCATGAGCAGTTCTTC
TRBV7-2	.	TRBJ2-3	once	CASSLEGRRTDTQYF	TGTGCCAGCAGCTTAGAGGGGCGCCGCACAGATACGCAGTATTTT
TRBV29-1	TRBD2	TRBJ2-5	.	CSVDSGRAGETQYF	TGCAGCGTGGATAGCGGGAGGGCCGGGGAGACCCAGTACTTC
TRBV30	.	TRBJ2-1	few	CASIQEGSYNEQFF	TGTGCCTCCATCCAGGAGGGGAGCTACAATGAGCAGTTCTTC
TRBV9	.	TRBJ2-3	.	CASSVGGGLSTDTQYF	TGTGCCAGCAGCGTAGGCGGAGGCCTTAGCACAGATACGCAGTATTTT
TRBV10-3	.	TRBJ2-3	few	CAISEAGIPRDTQYF	TGTGCCATCAGTGAGGCAGGGATACCGCGAGATACGCAGTATTTT
TRBV7-2	TRBD2	TRBJ2-1	.	CASSLTSGAYNEQFF	TGTGCCAGCAGCTTGACTAGCGGGGCCTACAATGAGCAGTTCTTC
TRBV14	.	TRBJ2-7	few	CASSQNAFGEQYF	TGTGCCAGCAGCCAAAACGCCTTCGGCGAGCAGTACTTC
TRBV4-1	TRBD1	TRBJ2-2	.	CASSQDPGFRGRNTGELFF	TGCGCCAGCAGCCAAGATCCCGGATTTAGGGGGCGGAACACCGGGGAGCTGTTTTTT
TRBV5-1	TRBD2	TRBJ2-1	.	CASSLASGYGWQQFF	TGCGCCAGCAGCTTAGCTAGCGGGTATGGGTGGCAGCAGTTCTTC
TRBV4-3	TRBD1	TRBJ1-5	few	CASSQDPPEGAASNQPQHF	TGCGCCAGCAGCCAAGATCCTCCCGAGGGGGCGGCGAGCAATCAGCCCCAGCATTTT
TRBV9	TRBD2	TRBJ2-7	.	CASSAHPGGLLAIPYEQYF	TGTGCCAGCAGCGCCCACCCCGGGGGGTTACTAGCAATCCCCTACGAGCAGTACTTC
TRBV6-5	TRBD1	TRBJ2-7	.	CASRPHRGSYEQYF	TGTGCCAGCAGACCGCACAGGGGATCCTACGAGCAGTACTTC
TRBV9	TRBD2	TRBJ2-5	.	CASRPSGSETQYF	TGTGCCAGCAGACCTAGCGGGAGTGAGACCCAGTACTTC
TRBV30	TRBD1	TRBJ2-7	few	CAWGTGDGLGEQYF	TGTGCCTGGGGTACAGGGGATGGGCTGGGGGAGCAGTACTTC
TRBV4-1	.	TRBJ2-7	few	CASSQEMVRGLYEQYF	TGCGCCAGCAGCCAAGAAATGGTCAGGGGCCTCTACGAGCAGTACTTC
TRBV7-2	TRBD1	TRBJ1-2	once	CASSLGQGAYGYTF	TGTGCCAGCAGCTTAGGTCAGGGGGCGTATGGCTACACCTTC
TRBV4-1	TRBD1	TRBJ1-5	few	CASSHGQGNQPQHF	TGCGCCAGCAGCCATGGACAGGGGAATCAGCCCCAGCATTTT
TRBV5-8	.	TRBJ2-1	.	CASSGGTDYNEQFF	TGTGCCAGCAGCGGAGGGACGGACTACAATGAGCAGTTCTTC
TRBV5-6	.	TRBJ2-1	few	CASSLNYNEQFF	TGTGCCAGCAGCCTAAACTACAATGAGCAGTTCTTC
TRBV7-2	TRBD1	TRBJ1-6	few	CASSYQAGTGESPLHF	TGTGCCAGCAGCTATCAGGCCGGGACAGGGGAATCACCCCTCCACTTT
TRBV5-1	.	TRBJ1-1	.	CASSRRQENTEAFF	TGCGCCAGCAGCCGCCGACAGGAGAACACTGAAGCTTTCTTT
TRBV25-1	.	TRBJ2-2	.	CASSERGTSGELFF	TGTGCCAGCAGTGAAAGGGGAACGAGCGGGGAGCTGTTTTTT
TRBV9	TRBD1	TRBJ1-1	.	CASSAPGQGRTEAFF	TGTGCCAGCAGCGCACCGGGACAGGGGAGAACTGAAGCTTTCTTT
TRBV7-9	TRBD1	TRBJ2-3	few	CASSRQGTLTDTQYF	TGTGCCAGCAGCCGACAGGGGACACTCACAGATACGCAGTATTTT
TRBV9	TRBD2	TRBJ2-7	few	CASSVELAGVGEQYF	TGTGCCAGCAGCGTAGAACTAGCGGGGGTGGGGGAGCAGTACTTC
TRBV18	TRBD1	TRBJ2-5	few	CASSPLAGTVDLTQYF	TGTGCCAGCTCACCTCTCGCCGGGACAGTTGATCTGACCCAGTACTTC
TRBV9	.	TRBJ2-3	few	CASSVGLADTQYF	TGTGCCAGCAGCGTAGGGCTTGCTGATACGCAGTATTTT
TRBV5-1	TRBD1	TRBJ1-1	.	CASSLVRTGVTEAFF	TGCGCCAGCAGCTTGGTAAGGACAGGGGTCACTGAAGCTTTCTTT
TRBV11-2	.	TRBJ2-7	.	CASSGTRTYEQYF	TGTGCCAGCAGCGGGACAAGGACATACGAGCAGTACTTC
TRBV15	TRBD1	TRBJ2-3	.	CATSRDPQGSTDTQYF	TGTGCCACCAGCAGAGACCCACAGGGGTCGACAGATACGCAGTATTTT
TRBV4-1	.	TRBJ2-1	.	CASSQRGGNEQFF	TGCGCCAGCAGCCAGAGGGGGGGTAATGAGCAGTTCTTC
TRBV30	.	TRBJ1-5	few	CAWSLAPGGQPQHF	TGTGCCTGGAGTCTGGCCCCCGGCGGTCAGCCCCAGCATTTT
TRBV29-1	TRBD2	TRBJ2-5	few	CSALVLAGAHQETQYF	TGCAGCGCTCTAGTCCTAGCGGGGGCCCACCAAGAGACCCAGTACTTC
TRBV11-2	.	TRBJ2-1	.	CASSSLADYNEQFF	TGTGCCAGCAGCTCTTTAGCGGACTACAATGAGCAGTTCTTC
TRBV6-5	.	TRBJ2-7	.	CASRSLGGNEQYF	TGTGCCAGCAGATCGTTAGGCGGGAATGAGCAGTACTTC
TRBV6-5	TRBD2	TRBJ2-4	.	CASSRGGNIQYF	TGTGCCAGCAGCCGGGGGGGAAACATTCAGTACTTC
TRBV5-5	TRBD2	TRBJ2-7	few	CASSLWTSGYNEQYF	TGTGCCAGCAGCTTATGGACTAGCGGGTACAACGAGCAGTACTTC